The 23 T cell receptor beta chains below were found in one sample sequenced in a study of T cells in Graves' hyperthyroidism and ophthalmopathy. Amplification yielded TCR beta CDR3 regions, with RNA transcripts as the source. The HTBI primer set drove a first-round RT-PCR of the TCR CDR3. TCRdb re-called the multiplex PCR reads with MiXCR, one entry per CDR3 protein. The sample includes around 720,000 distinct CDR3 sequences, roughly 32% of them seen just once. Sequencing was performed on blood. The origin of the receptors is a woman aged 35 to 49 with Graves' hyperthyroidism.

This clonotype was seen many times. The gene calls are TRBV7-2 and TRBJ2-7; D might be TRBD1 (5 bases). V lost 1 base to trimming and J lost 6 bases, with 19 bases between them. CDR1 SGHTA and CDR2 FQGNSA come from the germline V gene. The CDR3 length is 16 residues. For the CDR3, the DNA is TGTGCCAGCAGCTTAGGGATGGGGCAGGGTGGCGGCGAGCAGTACTTC. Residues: CASSLGMGQGGGEQYF. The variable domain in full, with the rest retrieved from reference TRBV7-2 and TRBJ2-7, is GAGVSQSPSNKVTEKGKDVELRCDPISGHTALYWYRQSLGQGLEFLIYFQGNSAPDKSGLPSDRFSAERTGGSVSTLTIQRTQQEDSAVYLCASSLGMGQGGGEQYFGPGTRLTVT.

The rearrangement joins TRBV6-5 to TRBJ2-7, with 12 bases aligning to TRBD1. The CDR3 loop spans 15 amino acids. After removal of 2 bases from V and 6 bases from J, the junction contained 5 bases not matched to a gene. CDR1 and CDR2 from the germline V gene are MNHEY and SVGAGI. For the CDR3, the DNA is TGTGCCAGCAGTTACACTGGGACAGGGGGCTTCGAGCAGTACTTC. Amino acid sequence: CASSYTGTGGFEQYF.

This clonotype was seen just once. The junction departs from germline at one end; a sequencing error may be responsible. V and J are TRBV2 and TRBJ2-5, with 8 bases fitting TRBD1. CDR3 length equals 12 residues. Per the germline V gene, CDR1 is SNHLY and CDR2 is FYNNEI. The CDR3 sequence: CAIRIQGETQYF. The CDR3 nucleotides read TGTGCCATCCGAATACAGGGGGAGACCCAGTACTTT.

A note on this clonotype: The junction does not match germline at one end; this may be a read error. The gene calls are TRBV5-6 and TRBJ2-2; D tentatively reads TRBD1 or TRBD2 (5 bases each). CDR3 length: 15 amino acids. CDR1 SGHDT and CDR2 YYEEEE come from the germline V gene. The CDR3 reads CASSLVTGRTGALFF. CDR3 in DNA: TGTGCCAGCAGCTTGGTAACAGGAAGGACCGGGGCGCTGTTTTTT.

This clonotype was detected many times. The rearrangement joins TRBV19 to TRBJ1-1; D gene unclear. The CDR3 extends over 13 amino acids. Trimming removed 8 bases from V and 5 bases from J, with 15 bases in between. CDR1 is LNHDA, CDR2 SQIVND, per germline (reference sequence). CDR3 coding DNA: TGTGCCAGTGCGTTGGCAAAAGGGACTGAAGCTTTCTTT. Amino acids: CASALAKGTEAFF.

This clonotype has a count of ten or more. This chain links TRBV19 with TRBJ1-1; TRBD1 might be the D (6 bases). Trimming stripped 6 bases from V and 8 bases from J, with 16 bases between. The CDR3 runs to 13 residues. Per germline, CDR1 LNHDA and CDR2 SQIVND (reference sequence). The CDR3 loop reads CASSLSSGTEAFF. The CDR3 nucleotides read TGTGCCAGTAGCCTTTCTTCCGGGACAGAAGCTTTCTTT.

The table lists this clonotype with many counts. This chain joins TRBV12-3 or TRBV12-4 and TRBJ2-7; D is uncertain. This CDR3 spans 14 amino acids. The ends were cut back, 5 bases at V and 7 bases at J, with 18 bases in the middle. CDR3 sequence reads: CASSVAALLGEQYF. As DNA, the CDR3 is TGTGCCAGCAGTGTGGCAGCCCTGCTAGGGGAGCAGTACTTC.

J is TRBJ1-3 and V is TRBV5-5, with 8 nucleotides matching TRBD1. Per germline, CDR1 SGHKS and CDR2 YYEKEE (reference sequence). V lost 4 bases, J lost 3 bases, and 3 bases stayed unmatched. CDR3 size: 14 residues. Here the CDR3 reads CASSNTGGGNTIYF. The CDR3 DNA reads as TGTGCCAGCAGCAATACAGGGGGTGGAAACACCATATATTTT.

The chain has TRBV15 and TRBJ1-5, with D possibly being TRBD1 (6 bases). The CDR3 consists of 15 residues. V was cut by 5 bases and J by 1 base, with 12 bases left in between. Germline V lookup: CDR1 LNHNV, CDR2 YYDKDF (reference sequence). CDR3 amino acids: CATSRGGGSNQPQHF. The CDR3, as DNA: TGTGCCACCAGCCGGGGGGGGGGCAGCAATCAGCCCCAGCATTTT.

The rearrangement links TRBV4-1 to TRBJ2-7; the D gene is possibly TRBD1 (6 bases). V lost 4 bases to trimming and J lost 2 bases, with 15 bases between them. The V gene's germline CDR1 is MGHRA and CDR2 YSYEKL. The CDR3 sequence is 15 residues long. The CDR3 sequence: CASSPGQGPAYEQYF. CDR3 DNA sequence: TGCGCCAGCAGCCCAGGCCAGGGGCCAGCCTACGAGCAGTACTTC.

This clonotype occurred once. The CDR3 DNA reads TGCAGTGCTAGAGATGTAGGGGCAGGGGGGAAAGAGACCCAGTACTTC. Its translation: CSARDVGAGGKETQYF. This chain uses TRBV20-1 with TRBJ2-5, with D maybe TRBD1 (7 bases). The CDR3 spans 16 residues. Trimming took 0 bases from V and 3 from J, leaving 17 bases between them. Germline lookup yields CDR1 DFQATT and CDR2 SNEGSKA (reference sequence).

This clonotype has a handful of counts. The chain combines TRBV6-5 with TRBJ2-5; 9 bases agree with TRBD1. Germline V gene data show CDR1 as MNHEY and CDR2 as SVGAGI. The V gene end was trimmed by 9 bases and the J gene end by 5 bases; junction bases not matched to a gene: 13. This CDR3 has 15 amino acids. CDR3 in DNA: TGTGCCAGTACTCAATTCACAGGGGGCAAGGAGACCCAGTACTTC. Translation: CASTQFTGGKETQYF.

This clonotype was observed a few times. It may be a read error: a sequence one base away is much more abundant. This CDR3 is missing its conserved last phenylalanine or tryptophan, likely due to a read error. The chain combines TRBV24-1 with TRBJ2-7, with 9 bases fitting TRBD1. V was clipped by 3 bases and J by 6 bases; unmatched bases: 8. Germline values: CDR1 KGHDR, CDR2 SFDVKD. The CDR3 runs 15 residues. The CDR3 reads CATSDPGQGVGEQYL. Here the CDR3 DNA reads TGTGCCACCAGTGATCCGGGACAGGGAGTAGGCGAGCAGTACCTC.

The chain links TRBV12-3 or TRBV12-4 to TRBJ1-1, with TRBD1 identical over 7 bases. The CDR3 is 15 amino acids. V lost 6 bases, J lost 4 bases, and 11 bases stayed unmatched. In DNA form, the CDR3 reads TGTGCCAGCAGCCAGGGACAGCCTGGCAGCACTGAAGCTTTCTTT. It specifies CASSQGQPGSTEAFF.

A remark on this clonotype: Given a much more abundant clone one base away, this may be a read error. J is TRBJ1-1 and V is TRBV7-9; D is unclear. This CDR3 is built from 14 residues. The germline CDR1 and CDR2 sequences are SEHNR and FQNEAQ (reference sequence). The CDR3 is CASSLGGVNTEASF. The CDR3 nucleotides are TGTGCCAGCAGCTTGGGTGGGGTGAACACTGAAGCTTCCTTT.

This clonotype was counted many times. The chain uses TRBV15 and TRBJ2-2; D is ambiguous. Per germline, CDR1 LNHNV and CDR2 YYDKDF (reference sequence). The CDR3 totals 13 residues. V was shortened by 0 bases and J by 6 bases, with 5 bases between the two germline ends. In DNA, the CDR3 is TGTGCCACCAGCAGAGATGGGGCCGGGGAGCTGTTTTTT. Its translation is CATSRDGAGELFF.

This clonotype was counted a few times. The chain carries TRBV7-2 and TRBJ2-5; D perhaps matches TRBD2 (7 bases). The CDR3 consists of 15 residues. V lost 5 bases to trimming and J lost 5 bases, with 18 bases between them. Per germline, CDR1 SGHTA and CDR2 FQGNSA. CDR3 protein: CASSHTGGWGETQYF. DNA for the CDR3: TGTGCCAGCAGCCATACGGGGGGCTGGGGTGAGACCCAGTACTTC.

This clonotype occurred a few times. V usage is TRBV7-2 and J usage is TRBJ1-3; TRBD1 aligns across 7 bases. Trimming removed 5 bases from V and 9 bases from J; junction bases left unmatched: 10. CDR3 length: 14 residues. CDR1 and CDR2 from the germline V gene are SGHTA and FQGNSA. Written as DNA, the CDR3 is TGTGCCAGCAGCCCAGGGGGGAGAGGAGGCACCATATATTTT. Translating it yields CASSPGGRGGTIYF.

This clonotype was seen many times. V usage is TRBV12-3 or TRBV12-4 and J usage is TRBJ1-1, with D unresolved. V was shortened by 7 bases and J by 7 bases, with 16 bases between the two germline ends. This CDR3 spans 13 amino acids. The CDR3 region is CASTRRELGEAFF. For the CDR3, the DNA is TGTGCCAGCACCCGGAGGGAACTCGGTGAAGCTTTCTTT.

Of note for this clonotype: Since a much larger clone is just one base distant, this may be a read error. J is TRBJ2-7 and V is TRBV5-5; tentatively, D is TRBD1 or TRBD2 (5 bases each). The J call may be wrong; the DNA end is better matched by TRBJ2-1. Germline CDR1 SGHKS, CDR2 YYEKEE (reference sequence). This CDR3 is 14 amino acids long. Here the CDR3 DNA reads TGTGCCAGCAGCCTCCGGGACGGTCCCTACGAGCAGTTCTTC. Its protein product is CASSLRDGPYEQFF.

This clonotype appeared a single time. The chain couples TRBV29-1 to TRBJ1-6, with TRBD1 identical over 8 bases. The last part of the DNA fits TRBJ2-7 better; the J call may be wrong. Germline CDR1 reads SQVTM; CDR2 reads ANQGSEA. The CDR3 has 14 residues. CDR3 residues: CSVDDGTGGVEQYF. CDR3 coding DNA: TGCAGCGTTGACGACGGGACAGGAGGGGTAGAGCAGTACTTC.

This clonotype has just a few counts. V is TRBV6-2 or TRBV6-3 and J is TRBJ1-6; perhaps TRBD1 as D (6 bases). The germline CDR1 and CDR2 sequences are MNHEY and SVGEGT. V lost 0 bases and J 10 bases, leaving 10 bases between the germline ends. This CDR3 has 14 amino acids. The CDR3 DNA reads TGTGCCAGCAGTTACTCAGGGGGTGGATCACCCCTCCACTTT. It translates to CASSYSGGGSPLHF.

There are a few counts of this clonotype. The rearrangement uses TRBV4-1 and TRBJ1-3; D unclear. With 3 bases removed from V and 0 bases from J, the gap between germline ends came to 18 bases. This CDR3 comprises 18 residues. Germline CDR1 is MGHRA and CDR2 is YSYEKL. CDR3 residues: CASSQTFGGAGSGNTIYF. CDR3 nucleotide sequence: TGCGCCAGCAGCCAGACGTTCGGTGGAGCCGGCTCTGGAAACACCATATATTTT.